This TCR beta chain derives from a study of OX40 agonist ivuxolimab in advanced cancers. Looking at the study overall: The study enrolled dose-escalation patients with hepatocellular carcinoma, melanoma, renal cell or head and neck cancer. Study-wide findings and caveats: Expanded clones tended on average to be more numerous among CD8+ T cells than CD4+.

The CDR3 contains 14 residues. Trimming took off 2 bases at V and 4 bases at J, with 12 bases between the two ends. Germline V gene sequence: CDR1 MNHEY, CDR2 SMNVEV (reference sequence). A remark on this clone: The antigen is unknown.

The protocol was immunoSEQ multiplex PCR, while the TCRdb copy is restricted to in-frame clones and leaves out a portion. Seen here are around 56,000 clones, 88% observed once, and the top ten hold roughly 10%. The receptor was isolated from an adult with an advanced solid tumor such as melanoma, head and neck, liver or kidney cancer. V is TRBV27 and J is TRBJ2-7; D ambiguous. The sample in question was CD4+ or CD8+ T cells sorted from blood, obtained in a trial of the OX40 agonist ivuxolimab. DNA for the CDR3: TGTGCCAGCAGTTTAAAGGCTAGATATTACGAGCAGTACTTC. Protein product: CASSLKARYYEQYF.